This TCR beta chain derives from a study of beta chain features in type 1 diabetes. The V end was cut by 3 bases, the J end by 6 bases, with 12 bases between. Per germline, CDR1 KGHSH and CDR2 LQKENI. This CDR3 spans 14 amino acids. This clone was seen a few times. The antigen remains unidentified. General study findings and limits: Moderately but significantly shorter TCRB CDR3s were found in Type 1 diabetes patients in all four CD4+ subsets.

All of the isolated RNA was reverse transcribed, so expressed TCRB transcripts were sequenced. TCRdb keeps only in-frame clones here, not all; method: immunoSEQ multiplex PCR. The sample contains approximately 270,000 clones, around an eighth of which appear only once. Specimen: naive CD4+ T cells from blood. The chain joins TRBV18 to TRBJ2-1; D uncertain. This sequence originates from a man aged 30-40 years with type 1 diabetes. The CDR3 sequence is CASSPVIISNEQFF. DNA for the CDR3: TGTGCCAGCTCACCCGTTATAATCAGCAATGAGCAGTTCTTC.